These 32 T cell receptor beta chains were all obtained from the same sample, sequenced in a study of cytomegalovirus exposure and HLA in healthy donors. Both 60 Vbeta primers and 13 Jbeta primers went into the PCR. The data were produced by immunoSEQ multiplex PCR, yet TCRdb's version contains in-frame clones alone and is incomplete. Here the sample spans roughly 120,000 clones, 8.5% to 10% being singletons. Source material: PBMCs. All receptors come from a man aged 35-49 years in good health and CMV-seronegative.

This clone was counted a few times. The CDR3 sequence is CASSPANVNTEAFF. Written as DNA, the CDR3 is TGTGCCAGCAGCCCAGCGAATGTAAACACTGAAGCTTTCTTT. The chain employs TRBV7-8 and TRBJ1-1; D is ambiguous. Germline V gives CDR1 SGHVS, CDR2 FQNEAQ. This CDR3 has 14 residues. Trimming shortened V by 5 bases and J by 2 bases, and 12 bases separated the two germline ends.

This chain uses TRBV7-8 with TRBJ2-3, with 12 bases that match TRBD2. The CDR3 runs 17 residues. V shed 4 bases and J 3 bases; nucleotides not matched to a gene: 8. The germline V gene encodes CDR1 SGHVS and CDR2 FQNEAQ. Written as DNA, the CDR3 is TGTGCCAGCAGCTCCAAACCGGGACTAGCGGGTACAGATACGCAGTATTTT. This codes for CASSSKPGLAGTDTQYF.

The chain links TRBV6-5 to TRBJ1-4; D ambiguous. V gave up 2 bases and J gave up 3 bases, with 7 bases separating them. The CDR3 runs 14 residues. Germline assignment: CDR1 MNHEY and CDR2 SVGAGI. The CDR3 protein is CASSYQESNEKLFF. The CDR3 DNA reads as TGTGCCAGCAGTTACCAGGAATCTAATGAAAAACTGTTTTTT.

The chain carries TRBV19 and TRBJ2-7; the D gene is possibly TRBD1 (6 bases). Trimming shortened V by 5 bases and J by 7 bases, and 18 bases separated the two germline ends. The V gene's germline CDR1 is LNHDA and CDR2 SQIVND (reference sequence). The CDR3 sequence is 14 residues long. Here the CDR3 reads CASSLQGSTGEQYF. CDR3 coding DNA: TGTGCCAGTAGTCTACAGGGAAGCACGGGGGAGCAGTACTTC.

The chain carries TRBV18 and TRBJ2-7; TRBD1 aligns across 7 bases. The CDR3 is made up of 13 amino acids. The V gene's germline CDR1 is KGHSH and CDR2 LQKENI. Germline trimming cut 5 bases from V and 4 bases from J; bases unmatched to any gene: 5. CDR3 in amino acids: CASSAARGYEQYF. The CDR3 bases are TGTGCCAGCTCAGCGGCCAGGGGGTACGAGCAGTACTTC.

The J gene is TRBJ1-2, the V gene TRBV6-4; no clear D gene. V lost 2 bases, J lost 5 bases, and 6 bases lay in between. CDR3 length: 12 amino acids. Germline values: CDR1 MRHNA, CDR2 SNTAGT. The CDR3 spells CASSDPLYGYTF. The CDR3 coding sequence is TGTGCCAGCAGTGACCCTTTGTATGGCTACACCTTC.

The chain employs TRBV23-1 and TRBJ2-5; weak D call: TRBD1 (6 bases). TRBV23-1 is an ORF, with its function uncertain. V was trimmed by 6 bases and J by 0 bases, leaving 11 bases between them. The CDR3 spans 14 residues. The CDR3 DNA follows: TGCGCCAGCAGACCGGACAGCCACCAAGAGACCCAGTACTTC. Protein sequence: CASRPDSHQETQYF.

The CDR3 nucleotides are TGTGCCAGCAGCCTTGTAGCCTCTGGGGCCAACGTCCTGACTTTC. This translates into CASSLVASGANVLTF. The rearrangement uses TRBV4-2 and TRBJ2-6; D ambiguous. The ends were cut back, 4 bases at V and 0 bases at J, with 7 bases in the middle. The germline V gene has CDR1 LGHNA and CDR2 YNFKEQ. The CDR3 sequence is 15 residues long.

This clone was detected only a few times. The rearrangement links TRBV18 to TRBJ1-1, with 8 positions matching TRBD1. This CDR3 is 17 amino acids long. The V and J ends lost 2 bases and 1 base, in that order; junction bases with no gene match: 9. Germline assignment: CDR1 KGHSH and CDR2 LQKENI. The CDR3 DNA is TGTGCCAGCTCACCAGACAGGGGATCACCTCAGAACACTGAAGCTTTCTTT. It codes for CASSPDRGSPQNTEAFF.

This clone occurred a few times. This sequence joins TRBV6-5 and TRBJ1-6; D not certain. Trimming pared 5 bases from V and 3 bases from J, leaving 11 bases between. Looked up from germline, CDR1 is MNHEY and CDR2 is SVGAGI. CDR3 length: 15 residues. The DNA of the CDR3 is TGTGCCAGCAGTCTTTTACGAGGCTATAATTCACCCCTCCACTTT. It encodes CASSLLRGYNSPLHF.

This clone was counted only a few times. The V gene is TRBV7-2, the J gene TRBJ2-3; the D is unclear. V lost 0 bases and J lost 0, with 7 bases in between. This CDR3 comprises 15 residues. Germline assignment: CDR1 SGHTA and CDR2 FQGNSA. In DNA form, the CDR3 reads TGTGCCAGCAGCTTAGCCGGTGCTAGCACAGATACGCAGTATTTT. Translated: CASSLAGASTDTQYF.

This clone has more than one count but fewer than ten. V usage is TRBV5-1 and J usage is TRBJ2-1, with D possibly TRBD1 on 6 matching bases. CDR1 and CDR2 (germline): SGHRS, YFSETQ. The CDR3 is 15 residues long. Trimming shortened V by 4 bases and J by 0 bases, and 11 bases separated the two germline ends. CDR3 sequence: CASSPRGGSYNEQFF. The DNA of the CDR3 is TGCGCCAGCAGCCCTAGAGGGGGCTCCTACAATGAGCAGTTCTTC.

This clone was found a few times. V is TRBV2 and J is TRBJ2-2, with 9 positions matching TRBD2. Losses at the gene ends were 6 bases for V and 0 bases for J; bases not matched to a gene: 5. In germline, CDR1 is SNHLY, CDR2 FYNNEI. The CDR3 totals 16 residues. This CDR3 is CASRLAGATNTGELFF. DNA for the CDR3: TGTGCCAGCAGATTAGCGGGGGCTACGAACACCGGGGAGCTGTTTTTT.

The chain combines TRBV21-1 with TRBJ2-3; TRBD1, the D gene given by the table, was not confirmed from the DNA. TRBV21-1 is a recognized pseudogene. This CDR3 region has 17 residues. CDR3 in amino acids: CASSKGRGTGATDTQYF. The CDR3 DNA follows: TGTGCCAGCAGCAAAGGAAGGGGGACAGGGGCCACAGATACGCAGTATTTT.

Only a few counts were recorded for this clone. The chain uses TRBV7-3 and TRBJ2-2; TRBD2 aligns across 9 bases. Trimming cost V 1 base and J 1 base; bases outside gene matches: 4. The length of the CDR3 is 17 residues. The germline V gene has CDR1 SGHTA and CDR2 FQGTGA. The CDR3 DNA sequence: TGTGCCAGCAGCTTAATCGGCGGGGGGGTGAACACCGGGGAGCTGTTTTTT. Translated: CASSLIGGGVNTGELFF.

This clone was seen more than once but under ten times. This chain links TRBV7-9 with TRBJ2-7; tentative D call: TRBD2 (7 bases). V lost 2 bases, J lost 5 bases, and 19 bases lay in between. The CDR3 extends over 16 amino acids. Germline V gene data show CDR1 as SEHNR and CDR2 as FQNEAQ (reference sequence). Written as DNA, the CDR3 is TGTGCCAGCAGCTTATACTCTCCGGCGGGGGCTGACGAGCAGTACTTC. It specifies CASSLYSPAGADEQYF.

CDR3: CASSPGQGARSPLHF. As DNA, the CDR3 is TGTGCCAGCTCGCCGGGACAGGGGGCGCGTTCACCCCTCCACTTT. This chain joins TRBV18 and TRBJ1-6; 12 bases are a match to TRBD1. Unmatched junction bases numbered 6, after V lost 6 bases and J lost 9 bases. There are 15 residues in the CDR3. Germline CDR1 reads KGHSH; CDR2 reads LQKENI.

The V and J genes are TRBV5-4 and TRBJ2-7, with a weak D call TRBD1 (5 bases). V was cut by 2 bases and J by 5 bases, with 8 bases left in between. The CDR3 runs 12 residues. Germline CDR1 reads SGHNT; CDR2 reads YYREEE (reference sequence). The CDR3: CASSFTGDEQYF. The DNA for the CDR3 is TGTGCCAGCAGCTTTACAGGAGACGAGCAGTACTTC.

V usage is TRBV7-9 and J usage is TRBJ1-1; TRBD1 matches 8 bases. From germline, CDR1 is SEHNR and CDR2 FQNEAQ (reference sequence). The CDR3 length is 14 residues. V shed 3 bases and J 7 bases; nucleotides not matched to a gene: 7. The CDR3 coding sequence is TGTGCCAGCAGCTTGACAGGGGCTAATATTGAAGCTTTCTTT. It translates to CASSLTGANIEAFF.

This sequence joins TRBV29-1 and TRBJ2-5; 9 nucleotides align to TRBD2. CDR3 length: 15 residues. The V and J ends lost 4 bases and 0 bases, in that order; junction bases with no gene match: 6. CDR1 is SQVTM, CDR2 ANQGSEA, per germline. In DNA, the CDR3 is TGCAGCGTTGTATCGGCTAGCGGGGACCAAGAGACCCAGTACTTC. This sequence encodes CSVVSASGDQETQYF.

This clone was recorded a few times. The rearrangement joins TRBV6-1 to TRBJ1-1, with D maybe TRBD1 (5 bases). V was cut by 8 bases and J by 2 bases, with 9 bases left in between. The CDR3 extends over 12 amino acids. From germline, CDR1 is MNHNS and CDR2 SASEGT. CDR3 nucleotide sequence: TGTGCCAGCTGGGGGGGTAACACTGAAGCTTTCTTT. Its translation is CASWGGNTEAFF.

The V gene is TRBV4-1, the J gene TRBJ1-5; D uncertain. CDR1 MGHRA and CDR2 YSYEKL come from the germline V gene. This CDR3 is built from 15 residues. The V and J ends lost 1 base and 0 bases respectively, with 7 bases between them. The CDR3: CASSQGRGSNQPQHF. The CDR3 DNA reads TGCGCCAGCAGCCAAGGGCGGGGTAGCAATCAGCCCCAGCATTTT.

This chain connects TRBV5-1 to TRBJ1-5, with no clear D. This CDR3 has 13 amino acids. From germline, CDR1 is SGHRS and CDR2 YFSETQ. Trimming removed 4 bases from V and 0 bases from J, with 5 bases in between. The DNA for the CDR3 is TGCGCCAGCAGCAGAGATAGCAATCAGCCCCAGCATTTT. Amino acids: CASSRDSNQPQHF. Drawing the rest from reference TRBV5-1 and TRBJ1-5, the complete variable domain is KAGVTQTPRYLIKTRGQQVTLSCSPISGHRSVSWYQQTPGQGLQFLFEYFSETQRNKGNFPGRFSGRQFSNSRSEMNVSTLELGDSALYLCASSRDSNQPQHFGDGTRLSIL.

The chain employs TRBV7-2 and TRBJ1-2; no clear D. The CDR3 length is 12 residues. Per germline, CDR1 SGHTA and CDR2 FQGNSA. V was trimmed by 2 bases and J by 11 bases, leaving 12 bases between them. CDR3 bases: TGTGCCAGCAGCTTACTAAGTACGGGATACACCTTC. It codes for CASSLLSTGYTF.

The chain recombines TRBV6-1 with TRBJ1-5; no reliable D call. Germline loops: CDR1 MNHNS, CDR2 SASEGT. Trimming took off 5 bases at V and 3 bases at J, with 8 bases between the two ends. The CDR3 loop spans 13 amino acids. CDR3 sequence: CASSPTANQPQHF. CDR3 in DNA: TGTGCCAGCAGTCCAACAGCCAATCAGCCCCAGCATTTT.

CDR3 DNA: TGCGCCAGCAGCCAATGGGCAGGGGGCGGTATAATTTGGGAGAACACTGAAGCTTTCTTT. Translation gives CASSQWAGGGIIWENTEAFF. The V and J genes are TRBV4-3 and TRBJ1-1, with 8 bases matching TRBD1. Germline V CDR1 and CDR2: LGHNA, YSLEER. The CDR3 has 20 amino acids. V lost 2 bases to trimming and J lost 1 base; unmatched junction nucleotides: 18.

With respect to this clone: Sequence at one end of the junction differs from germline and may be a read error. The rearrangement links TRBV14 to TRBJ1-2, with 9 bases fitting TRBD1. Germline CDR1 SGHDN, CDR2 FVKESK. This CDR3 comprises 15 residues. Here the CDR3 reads CASSPPPDRGFGYSF. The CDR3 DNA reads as TGTGCCAGCAGCCCCCCCCCGGACAGGGGTTTTGGCTACTCCTTC.

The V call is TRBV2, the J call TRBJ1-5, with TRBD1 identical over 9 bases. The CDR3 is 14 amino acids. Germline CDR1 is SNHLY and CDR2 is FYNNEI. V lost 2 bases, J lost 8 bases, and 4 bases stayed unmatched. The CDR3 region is CASSERQGGKPQHF. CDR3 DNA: TGTGCCAGCAGTGAACGACAGGGGGGCAAGCCCCAGCATTTT. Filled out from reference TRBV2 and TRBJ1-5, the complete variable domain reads EPEVTQTPSHQVTQMGQEVILRCVPISNHLYFYWYRQILGQKVEFLVSFYNNEISEKSEIFDDQFSVERPDGSNFTLKIRSTKLEDSAMYFCASSERQGGKPQHFGDGTRLSIL.

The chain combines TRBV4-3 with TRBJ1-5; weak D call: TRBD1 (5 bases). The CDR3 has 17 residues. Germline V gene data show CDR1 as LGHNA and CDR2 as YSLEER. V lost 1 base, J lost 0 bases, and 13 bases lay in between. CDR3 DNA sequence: TGCGCCAGCAGCCAAGCGGGGGATCGGCGTAGCAATCAGCCCCAGCATTTT. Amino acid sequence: CASSQAGDRRSNQPQHF.

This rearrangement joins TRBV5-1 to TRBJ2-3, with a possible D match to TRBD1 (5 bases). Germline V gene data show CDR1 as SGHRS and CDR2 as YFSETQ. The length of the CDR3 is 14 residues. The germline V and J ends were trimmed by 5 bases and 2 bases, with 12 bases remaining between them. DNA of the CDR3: TGCGCCAGCAGGAAGACAGCTTCCACAGATACGCAGTATTTT. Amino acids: CASRKTASTDTQYF.

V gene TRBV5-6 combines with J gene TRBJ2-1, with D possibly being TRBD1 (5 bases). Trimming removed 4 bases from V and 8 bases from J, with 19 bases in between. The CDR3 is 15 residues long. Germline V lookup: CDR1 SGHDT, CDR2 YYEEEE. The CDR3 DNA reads TGTGCCAGCAGCCTTAGACAGTCATTATCACATGAGCAGTTCTTC. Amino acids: CASSLRQSLSHEQFF.

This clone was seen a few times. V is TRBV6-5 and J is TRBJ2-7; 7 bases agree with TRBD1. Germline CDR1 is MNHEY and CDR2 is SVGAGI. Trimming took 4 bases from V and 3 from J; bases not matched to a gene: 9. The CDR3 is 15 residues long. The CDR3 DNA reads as TGTGCCAGCAGTTCAGGACAGGAATCCAACTACGAGCAGTACTTC. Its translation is CASSSGQESNYEQYF.